This TCR beta chain came from a study of T cell clonality in common variable immunodeficiency. General observations from the study: Fewer TCRbeta clones were shared among CVID subjects than controls. Common variable immunodeficiency TCR beta sequences reportedly had fewer deletions and N-nucleotide insertions.

Germline assignment: CDR1 MNHNS and CDR2 SASEGT. This CDR3 spans 14 amino acids. V trimming: 4 bases; J trimming: 3 bases; junction bases outside the gene matches: 4. This clone showed up many times. Its antigen remains unidentified. The read gets to within 3 residues of the CDR3 end, and the germline J gene fills in the rest. Control and CVID samples contributed equal amounts of genomic DNA. Generated by immunoSEQ multiplex PCR, the TCRdb table keeps only in-frame clones and is missing some. In total the sample includes about 43,000 clones, none of them seen once. The chain combines TRBV6-1 with TRBJ2-7, with TRBD1 identical over 9 bases. The source of this sequence is a person aged 18 to 70 in good health. Sample: peripheral blood mononuclear cells. The CDR3 spells CASSADRGSYEQYF. The DNA read from the CDR3 is TGTGCCAGCAGTGCCGACAGGGGGAGCTACGAG.